This TCR beta chain came from a study of blood T cell repertoires in COVID-19. Study-level information: Spain, Italy and the United States supplied samples that represented acute and convalescent COVID-19. From T cells, B-cell-depleted T cells, or PBMCs came the material, which was cDNA or gDNA.

In the study's own analysis: Reference gene primer amplification gave estimated nucleated cell counts. The assay was immunoSEQ multiplex PCR, and TCRdb's table has in-frame clones only and misses some. V, J and clone size were drawn from that table, and D and trimming were deduced from the DNA. The table shows about 270,000 clones, with roughly nine tenths occurring only once. CDR1 and CDR2 (germline): SGHDT, YYEEEE. V dropped 4 bases and J dropped 1 base, with 8 bases sitting between them. This CDR3 comprises 13 residues. Sequenced material: peripheral blood. The TCR comes from a man between 35 and 55 years old who had recovered from COVID-19. The gene calls are TRBV5-6 and TRBJ1-2; D not resolved. The CDR3, as DNA: TGTGCCAGCAGCCCTGGCAGTAACTATGGCTACACCTTC. Its translation: CASSPGSNYGYTF.